This T cell receptor (beta chain) was documented in a study of blood T cell repertoires in COVID-19. Per the study methods: Reference gene primer amplification gave nucleated cell count estimates. TCRdb keeps only in-frame clones here, not all; method: immunoSEQ multiplex PCR. The DNA was the basis for D and trimming; V, J and clone size are from that table. The sample lists fewer than 40,000 clones; 60% to 85% were seen once. The CDR3 runs to 16 residues. Germline assignment: CDR1 SGDLS and CDR2 YYNGEE. V was shortened by 2 bases and J by 7 bases, with 21 bases between the two germline ends. Specimen: peripheral blood. The chain links TRBV9 to TRBJ1-2; TRBD1 is a possible D gene (6 bases). The TCR originated in a man aged 55 to 70 with active COVID-19. This chain's CDR3 is CASSVDRGGLQGGYTF. DNA for the CDR3: TGTGCCAGCAGCGTGGACCGGGGGGGCCTACAGGGTGGCTACACCTTC.